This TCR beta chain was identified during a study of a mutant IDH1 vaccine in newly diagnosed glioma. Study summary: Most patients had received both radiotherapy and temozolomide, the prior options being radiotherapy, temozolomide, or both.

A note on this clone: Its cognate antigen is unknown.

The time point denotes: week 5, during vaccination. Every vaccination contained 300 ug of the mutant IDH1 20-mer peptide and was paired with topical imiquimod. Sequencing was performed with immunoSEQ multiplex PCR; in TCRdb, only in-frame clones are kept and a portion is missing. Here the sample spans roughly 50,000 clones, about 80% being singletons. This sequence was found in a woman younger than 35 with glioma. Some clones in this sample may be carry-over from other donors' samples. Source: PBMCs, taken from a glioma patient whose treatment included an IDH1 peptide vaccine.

This CDR3 is CASSDGNSPLHF. The CDR3 nucleotides read TGTGCCAGCAGCGATGGGAATTCACCCCTCCACTTT. The chain links TRBV7-2 to TRBJ1-6; D not resolved. The CDR3 length is 12 residues. Trimming took off 5 bases at V and 7 bases at J, with 6 bases between the two ends. Germline V lookup: CDR1 SGHTA, CDR2 FQGNSA.